This T cell receptor beta chain was recovered during a study of OX40 agonist ivuxolimab in advanced cancers. Generated by immunoSEQ multiplex PCR, the TCRdb table keeps only in-frame clones and is missing some. The table shows 96,000 or so clones, with approximately 80% occurring only once. Sequences were derived from CD4+ or CD8+ T cells sorted from blood, sampled in a trial of the OX40 agonist ivuxolimab. This receptor was identified in an adult with an advanced solid tumor such as melanoma, head and neck, liver or kidney cancer.

CDR3: CASSERGEGEKLFF. As DNA, the CDR3 is TGTGCCAGCAGTGAACGAGGCGAAGGGGAAAAACTGTTTTTT. The chain carries TRBV6-1 and TRBJ1-4; no reliable D call. This CDR3 has 14 residues. CDR1 MNHNS and CDR2 SASEGT come from the germline V gene. Trimming shortened V by 2 bases and J by 8 bases, and 12 bases separated the two germline ends.